These 17 T cell receptor beta chains share one sample of origin, sequenced in a study of cytomegalovirus exposure and HLA in healthy donors. A multiplex PCR was run with 60 Vbeta primers and 13 Jbeta primers. Produced via immunoSEQ multiplex PCR; TCRdb's table is partial and in-frame only. The table lists about 200,000 clones, about 88% of them singletons. The sequenced sample was PBMCs. These receptors were obtained from a woman aged 18-29 years in good health and CMV-seronegative.

The chain links TRBV19 to TRBJ1-4; 10 nucleotides agree with TRBD1. J lost 7 bases, V lost 4 bases, and 3 bases had no gene match. The CDR3 is 14 amino acids. Germline loops: CDR1 LNHDA, CDR2 SQIVND (reference sequence). The CDR3 sequence is CASSTTGGSEKLFF. The CDR3 nucleotides are TGTGCCAGTAGTACGACAGGGGGCTCTGAAAAACTGTTTTTT.

This clone was recorded once. V gene TRBV11-2 combines with J gene TRBJ1-3, with D unresolved. This CDR3 comprises 14 residues. Germline-derived CDR1 and CDR2 are SGHAT and FQNNGV. The germline V and J ends were trimmed by 1 base and 4 bases, with 8 bases remaining between them. The CDR3 is CASSLGTEGNTIYF. CDR3 bases: TGTGCCAGCAGCTTAGGGACTGAAGGAAACACCATATATTTT.

The genes are TRBV9 and TRBJ2-3; D is undetermined. This CDR3 comprises 13 residues. The germline V gene encodes CDR1 SGDLS and CDR2 YYNGEE. V lost 4 bases and J 2 bases, leaving 8 bases between the germline ends. The CDR3 loop is CASSSRFTDTQYF. CDR3 bases: TGTGCCAGCAGCTCCCGTTTCACAGATACGCAGTATTTT.

The genes are TRBV29-1 and TRBJ2-5, with a weak D call TRBD2 (5 bases). The CDR3 extends over 12 amino acids. Germline loops: CDR1 SQVTM, CDR2 ANQGSEA. V lost 3 bases and J 5 bases, leaving 10 bases between the germline ends. The CDR3 region has the DNA TGCAGCGTTGAGATCGGGATGGAGACCCAGTACTTC. Its protein product is CSVEIGMETQYF.

V and J are TRBV25-1 and TRBJ1-5; D gene uncertain. Germline V gene sequence: CDR1 MGHDK, CDR2 SYGVNS. CDR3 size: 12 residues. The V end was cut by 2 bases, the J end by 8 bases, with 7 bases between. For the CDR3, the DNA is TGTGCCAGCAGTGAAGTCGGGGAGCCCCAGCATTTT. It codes for CASSEVGEPQHF.

The gene calls are TRBV19 and TRBJ1-3; 7 nucleotides align to TRBD1. V gave up 4 bases and J gave up 0 bases; unmatched junction bases: 6. Germline V lookup: CDR1 LNHDA, CDR2 SQIVND (reference sequence). There are 16 residues in the CDR3. CDR3 sequence (DNA): TGTGCCAGTAGTACCAGGGGGGCGAGCTCTGGAAACACCATATATTTT. Residues: CASSTRGASSGNTIYF. Full variable domain (remainder filled in from reference TRBV19 and TRBJ1-3): DGGITQSPKYLFRKEGQNVTLSCEQNLNHDAMYWYRQDPGQGLRLIYYSQIVNDFQKGDIAEGYSVSREKKESFPLTVTSAQKNPTAFYLCASSTRGASSGNTIYFGEGSWLTVV.

The J gene is TRBJ2-5, the V gene TRBV6-1; a weak D match, TRBD2 (5 bases). Judging by the DNA end, TRBJ2-7 fits better; the J call may be wrong. Germline values: CDR1 MNHNS, CDR2 SASEGT. The length of the CDR3 is 13 residues. The CDR3 here is CASSAELAYEQYF. The CDR3 DNA reads TGTGCCAGCAGTGCCGAACTAGCCTACGAGCAGTACTTC.

The CDR3 DNA sequence: TGTGCCAGAAGCCCTCCCCTACAGGGGGAGAATCAGCCCCAGCATTTT. Its protein product is CARSPPLQGENQPQHF. The chain is built from TRBV5-3 and TRBJ1-5, with 8 bases lining up with TRBD1. TRBV5-3 is noted as an ORF with a role that remains uncertain. V shed 4 bases, J shed 4 bases, and the junction held 10 bases outside the gene matches. This CDR3 is built from 16 residues.

J is TRBJ2-7 and V is TRBV10-3; perhaps TRBD2 as D (5 bases). CDR3 length: 11 amino acids. The V gene lost 10 bases and the J gene lost 6 bases, with 13 bases spanning the gap. CDR1 and CDR2 from the germline V gene are ENHRY and SYGVKD. The CDR3 region is CATGNGIEQYF. The DNA of the CDR3 is TGTGCCACCGGGAATGGGATCGAGCAGTACTTC.

The V and J genes are TRBV11-2 and TRBJ2-7; 9 nucleotides align to TRBD1. Germline V gives CDR1 SGHAT, CDR2 FQNNGV. Unmatched junction bases numbered 5, after V lost 0 bases and J lost 2 bases. CDR3 length: 16 residues. The CDR3 DNA reads TGTGCCAGCAGCTTAGATCTAGGGACAGGGACCTACGAGCAGTACTTC. Amino acid sequence: CASSLDLGTGTYEQYF. Supplemented by reference TRBV11-2 and TRBJ2-7, the full variable domain reads EAGVAQSPRYKIIEKRQSVAFWCNPISGHATLYWYQQILGQGPKLLIQFQNNGVVDDSQLPKDRFSAERLKGVDSTLKIQPAKLEDSAVYLCASSLDLGTGTYEQYFGPGTRLTVT.

The chain couples TRBV11-3 to TRBJ1-4; no clear D. Looked up from germline, CDR1 is SGHNT and CDR2 is YENEEA. Trimming stripped 8 bases from V and 3 bases from J, with 10 bases between. The CDR3 loop spans 13 amino acids. The DNA of the CDR3 is TGTGCCAGCTCACCCGGTGCTAATGAAAAACTGTTTTTT. Protein product: CASSPGANEKLFF.

The rearrangement joins TRBV7-9 to TRBJ2-7; weak D call: TRBD1 (6 bases). Trimming shortened V by 5 bases and J by 2 bases, and 10 bases separated the two germline ends. The germline CDR1 and CDR2 sequences are SEHNR and FQNEAQ (reference sequence). The CDR3 runs to 13 residues. The CDR3 protein is CASSANRAYEQYF. The CDR3 DNA is TGTGCCAGCAGCGCCAACAGGGCCTACGAGCAGTACTTC.

The gene calls are TRBV29-1 and TRBJ1-4, with D hard to call. V shed 7 bases and J shed 0 bases, with 12 bases lying between them. Germline values: CDR1 SQVTM, CDR2 ANQGSEA. The CDR3 length is 14 residues. CDR3 DNA: TGCAGCGCTAGCGTGGCAACAACTAATGAAAAACTGTTTTTT. Translation gives CSASVATTNEKLFF.

This sequence joins TRBV12-2 and TRBJ1-1. TRBV12-2 is marked as a pseudogene. CDR3 length: 12 residues. CDR3 nucleotide sequence: TGTGCAAGTCGCTTAGCCTCATCTATACCTTTCTTT. Its protein is CASRLASSIPFF.

J is TRBJ2-7 and V is TRBV7-2; D possibly corresponds to TRBD1 (5 bases). Per the germline V gene, CDR1 is SGHTA and CDR2 is FQGNSA. V lost 5 bases, J lost 1 base, and 12 bases lay in between. The CDR3 is 14 residues long. The CDR3 bases are TGTGCCAGCAGCGGTGACAGCCTATCCTACGAGCAGTACTTC. As protein: CASSGDSLSYEQYF.

The V gene is TRBV10-3, the J gene TRBJ2-7; no clear D gene. The CDR3 loop spans 14 amino acids. Germline V gives CDR1 ENHRY, CDR2 SYGVKD. Trimming cost V 4 bases and J 5 bases, with 15 bases left between them. CDR3 amino acids: CAISVPDSRDEQYF. The CDR3 DNA follows: TGTGCCATCAGTGTACCTGACTCCCGGGACGAGCAGTACTTC.

J is TRBJ2-7 and V is TRBV11-3, with 10 bases aligning to TRBD2. This CDR3 has 15 amino acids. V lost 6 bases and J lost 3; bases outside the gene matches: 8. CDR1 is SGHNT and CDR2 is YENEEA in the germline V gene. The CDR3 DNA sequence: TGTGCCAGCAGGACCCCCGGGACTAGCGACTACGAGCAGTACTTC. This gives the protein CASRTPGTSDYEQYF.